One and the same sample provided the 21 T cell receptor beta chains below, sequenced in a study of shared clonotypes between healthy human individuals. TCRdb's table, derived via immunoSEQ multiplex PCR, lists solely in-frame clones and lacks some. The table shows about 2,100,000 clones, with approximately 94% occurring only once. Naive CD8 cells, CD45RO-negative and positively selected for CCR7, excluded terminally differentiated effector memory CD45RA+ cells. Material: naive CD8+ T cells from PBMCs. These receptors originate from a man aged 18 to 29 in good health. Some clones in this sample may be carry-over from other donors' samples.

This chain links TRBV6-5 with TRBJ1-1; D is uncertain. The CDR3 loop spans 14 amino acids. Germline loops: CDR1 MNHEY, CDR2 SVGAGI. Deletions cut 7 bases from V and 4 bases from J, with 16 bases between. CDR3 protein: CASKTPLPRTEAFF. CDR3 DNA sequence: TGTGCCAGCAAAACACCCCTTCCTCGCACTGAAGCTTTCTTT.

The chain employs TRBV7-9 and TRBJ2-7; 14 nucleotides align to TRBD2. The length of the CDR3 is 17 residues. CDR1 and CDR2 from the germline V gene are SEHNR and FQNEAQ (reference sequence). J gave up 6 bases and V 5 bases, and 12 bases lay outside the gene matches. Here the CDR3 reads CASSPKARLAGGGEQYF. CDR3 nucleotides: TGTGCCAGCAGCCCCAAAGCGCGACTAGCGGGAGGGGGCGAGCAGTACTTC.

The CDR3 reads CASSLAYRTGLGDTQYF. The CDR3 DNA reads as TGTGCCAGCAGTCTGGCCTACCGGACAGGCCTGGGGGATACGCAGTATTTT. The chain combines TRBV28 with TRBJ2-3; the match to TRBD1 covers 7 bases. The CDR3 consists of 17 residues. Germline lookup yields CDR1 MDHEN and CDR2 SYDVKM. With 5 bases clipped from V and 6 bases from J, the junction kept 17 bases outside the gene matches.

CDR3 DNA: TGTGCCAGCAGAGGTGGCGGTGAAGCTTTCTTT. Translated: CASRGGGEAFF. The chain has TRBV6-1 and TRBJ1-1; D is unclear. CDR1 and CDR2 (germline): MNHNS, SASEGT. CDR3 length: 11 amino acids. Trimming pared 6 bases from V and 7 bases from J, leaving 9 bases between.

V is TRBV28 and J is TRBJ1-3, with D perhaps TRBD1 (6 bases). Germline loops: CDR1 MDHEN, CDR2 SYDVKM. Trimming cost V 6 bases and J 4 bases, with 19 bases left between them. The CDR3 length is 16 residues. CDR3 coding DNA: TGTGCCAGCAGGGGCACAGGGACGTGGGACGGAAACACCATATATTTT. Amino acid sequence: CASRGTGTWDGNTIYF.

The J gene is TRBJ1-1, the V gene TRBV6-1; no clear D gene. Germline lookup yields CDR1 MNHNS and CDR2 SASEGT. The CDR3 runs to 14 residues. The V end lost 1 base, the J end lost 0 bases, and 6 bases lay between the germline ends. The CDR3 loop reads CASSEVVMNTEAFF. In DNA, the CDR3 is TGTGCCAGCAGTGAAGTTGTGATGAACACTGAAGCTTTCTTT.

The chain employs TRBV7-9 and TRBJ2-7; D possibly corresponds to TRBD1 (6 bases). Deletions cut 2 bases from V and 7 bases from J, with 27 bases between. Germline assignment: CDR1 SEHNR and CDR2 FQNEAQ (reference sequence). The CDR3 consists of 18 residues. CDR3 DNA sequence: TGTGCCAGCAGCTTATCGCACAGCGGCGCCGAAACCGACAGGGAGCAGTACTTC. Translated: CASSLSHSGAETDREQYF.

The chain couples TRBV7-2 to TRBJ1-5, with 8 bases matching TRBD1. CDR1 SGHTA and CDR2 FQGNSA come from the germline V gene. J lost 1 base, V lost 1 base, and 9 bases had no gene match. The CDR3 loop spans 18 amino acids. CDR3 sequence reads: CASSLEGTGFFSNQPQHF. The CDR3 bases are TGTGCCAGCAGCTTAGAAGGGACAGGTTTTTTCAGCAATCAGCCCCAGCATTTT.

The chain recombines TRBV28 with TRBJ1-2; D gene uncertain. The CDR3 consists of 13 residues. V was clipped by 5 bases and J by 4 bases, with 11 bases between them. Germline V gives CDR1 MDHEN, CDR2 SYDVKM. Here the CDR3 reads CASSRNDAYGYTF. DNA of the CDR3: TGTGCCAGCAGTAGGAACGACGCCTATGGCTACACCTTC.

The chain combines TRBV4-1 with TRBJ2-1; the D is unclear. V was trimmed by 4 bases and J by 8 bases, leaving 9 bases between them. The CDR3 has 12 amino acids. Germline V gene data show CDR1 as MGHRA and CDR2 as YSYEKL. In nucleotides, the CDR3 is TGCGCCAGCAGCCGATCAGCCGATGAGCAGTTCTTC. It is translated as CASSRSADEQFF.

The chain couples TRBV11-2 to TRBJ1-2; D not certain. The germline CDR1 and CDR2 sequences are SGHAT and FQNNGV. Trimming cost V 4 bases and J 7 bases, with 10 bases left between them. The CDR3 has 12 amino acids. The CDR3 coding sequence is TGTGCCAGCAGCTCCAGTAGGGTTGGCTACACCTTC. This codes for CASSSSRVGYTF.

Remarks on this clone: Other DNA sequences within the sample encode an identical CDR3. V is TRBV9 and J is TRBJ2-1, with no clear D. Looked up from germline, CDR1 is SGDLS and CDR2 is YYNGEE. The V end was cut by 0 bases, the J end by 0 bases, with 7 bases between. There are 15 residues in the CDR3. CDR3 bases: TGTGCCAGCAGCGTAGGGCAAGGCTCCTACAATGAGCAGTTCTTC. Translated: CASSVGQGSYNEQFF.

V usage is TRBV10-1 and J usage is TRBJ1-2; 7 nucleotides align to TRBD1. The CDR3 loop spans 13 amino acids. Per the germline V gene, CDR1 is WNHNN and CDR2 is SYGVQD (reference sequence). J lost 4 bases, V lost 3 bases, and 2 bases had no gene match. The CDR3: CASSDGTAYGYTF. The DNA of the CDR3 is TGCGCCAGCAGTGACGGGACAGCCTATGGCTACACCTTC.

The J gene is TRBJ1-5, the V gene TRBV28; 9 bases are shared with TRBD1. The CDR3 consists of 16 residues. CDR1 MDHEN and CDR2 SYDVKM come from the germline V gene. V was clipped by 5 bases and J by 4 bases; unmatched bases: 9. The DNA of the CDR3 is TGTGCCAGCAGTCCATACCGGGACAGGGCGAATCAGCCCCAGCATTTT. Translating gives CASSPYRDRANQPQHF.

The V call is TRBV5-1, the J call TRBJ2-3, with 7 bases lining up with TRBD1. CDR3 length: 16 residues. CDR1 SGHRS and CDR2 YFSETQ come from the germline V gene. V shed 5 bases and J 2 bases; nucleotides not matched to a gene: 11. The chain's CDR3 is CASSFDRVKNTDTQYF. The DNA of the CDR3 is TGCGCCAGCAGTTTCGACAGGGTCAAAAACACAGATACGCAGTATTTT.

CDR3 in amino acids: CASSEKLNSYEQYF. CDR3 bases: TGCGCCAGCAGTGAGAAGCTAAACTCCTACGAGCAGTACTTC. The chain has TRBV10-2 and TRBJ2-7, with no clear D. Germline V gene sequence: CDR1 WSHSY, CDR2 SAAADI. Trimming took 2 bases from V and 0 from J, leaving 8 bases between them. This CDR3 spans 14 amino acids.

Here the CDR3 DNA reads TGTGCCAGCAGCTTTTCACAAGTGAGCTCCTACAATGAGCAGTTCTTC. Translation: CASSFSQVSSYNEQFF. V gene TRBV13 combines with J gene TRBJ2-1; D gene ambiguous. The CDR3 is 16 residues long. CDR1 is PRHDT and CDR2 is FYEKMQ in the germline V gene (reference sequence). The V and J ends lost 3 bases and 0 bases respectively, with 12 bases between them.

The chain joins TRBV9 to TRBJ2-7, with TRBD1 matching over 9 bases. With V trimmed by 6 bases and J by 5 bases, 9 bases remained unmatched. Germline V gives CDR1 SGDLS, CDR2 YYNGEE. CDR3 length equals 14 residues. CDR3 DNA: TGTGCCAGCACCCCCGGGACAGGGCCCCACGAGCAGTACTTC. Translated, it gives CASTPGTGPHEQYF.

In its sample, this clone was seen once. V is TRBV7-2 and J is TRBJ2-3; no firm D call. V was shortened by 2 bases and J by 3 bases, with 12 bases between the two germline ends. The CDR3 is 15 amino acids. CDR1 and CDR2 from the germline V gene are SGHTA and FQGNSA. CDR3 residues: CASSLMGLETDTQYF. CDR3 bases: TGTGCCAGCAGCTTAATGGGTCTAGAGACAGATACGCAGTATTTT.

This sequence joins TRBV28 and TRBJ1-2, with D uncertain. CDR3 size: 14 residues. Looked up from germline, CDR1 is MDHEN and CDR2 is SYDVKM. V was cut by 1 base and J by 3 bases, with 9 bases left in between. Here the CDR3 DNA reads TGTGCCAGCAGTTTATTCCGGAAAGACTATGGCTACACCTTC. The encoded protein is CASSLFRKDYGYTF.

This chain connects TRBV5-1 to TRBJ2-1; TRBD2 aligns across 9 bases. This CDR3 has 17 amino acids. V shed 0 bases, J shed 3 bases, and the junction held 7 bases outside the gene matches. Looked up from germline, CDR1 is SGHRS and CDR2 is YFSETQ. The CDR3 loop is CASSLGSGSPYYNEQFF. The CDR3 region has the DNA TGCGCCAGCAGCTTGGGTAGCGGGAGCCCCTACTACAATGAGCAGTTCTTC.